This T cell receptor (beta chain) was observed in a study of CD8 T cells in Susac syndrome (dated by TCRdb to between 2019 and 2020). Some background on the complete study: Repertoire sequencing was used to test whether CD8+ T cell activation and differentiation in Susac syndrome was antigen driven. The study compared CD8+ T cell repertoire clonality among 12 healthy donors, roughly 14 Susac syndrome patients and about 16 multiple sclerosis patients.

With respect to this clonotype: Its antigen remains unidentified. Within one base of it there is no much larger clone, and no base qualities were kept.

RNA was extracted with the RNeasy kit and about 0.5 to 1 ug was reverse transcribed using random hexamers. The immunoSEQ multiplex PCR assay, which covers 54 Vbeta and 13 Jbeta segments, was used to amplify TCR beta CDR3 regions. PCR amplification bias was corrected using a synthetic template baseline for primer optimization and computational correction. Concerning the study's data processing: Reads were annotated to V, D and J genes according to IMGT and were analyzed with immunoSEQ Analyzer, with only productive sequences retained. Clonality was calculated as one minus the Shannon entropy normalized by log2 of the number of productive unique sequences. Public and private clones were assessed among the 100 most prevalent clones of each patient and control. Clones were defined as Susac-specific if absent from the healthy and MS cohorts, from 1052 published viral clones and from other ImmuneACCESS disease sequences. TCRdb itself trimmed the public reads at Q25 with fastp, ran MiXCR and retained productive beta chains. Records with the same CDR3 protein are collapsed into one entry carrying the most frequent genes and DNA. The V and J calls, along with clone size, are taken from TCRdb and not from the paper's own processing. For this sample there are more than 65,000 distinct CDR3 sequences; 85% to 95% appear just once. About 0.22% of the sample rests with the top ten.

High-throughput TCR beta sequencing profiled peripheral blood CD8+ and CD4+ T cells from healthy donors, Susac syndrome patients and multiple sclerosis patients. Healthy donors were age- and sex-matched controls. Bulk CD8+ and CD4+ T cells were purified magnetically by negative isolation, whereas CD8+ TEMRA cells were enriched by FACS. Blood was drawn into EDTA tubes, processed within 24 hours, and PBMCs were isolated by density gradient centrifugation. PBMCs intended for TCR sequencing were cryopreserved in liquid nitrogen and thawed later in a water bath at 37 degrees C. Purity of sorted or isolated CD4+, CD8+ and CD8+ TEMRA cells was at least 90%. Broad study findings and their caveats: The TCR sequencing and HLA analysis was acknowledged to have included a relatively small number of individuals.

V and J lose 3 bases and 4 bases, and a span of 16 bases separates them. The CDR3 runs 15 amino acids, cysteine and phenylalanine included. This entry keeps only the CDR3 DNA: 45 bases, framed from base 1. The germline V gene (reference sequence) specifies MNHEY as CDR1 and SMNVEV as CDR2. This TCR came from a human donor in good health. Sequences were obtained from CD8+ T cells from PBMCs. The chain links TRBV27 with TRBJ2-7; the D gene is possibly TRBD1 or TRBD2, with 5 bases matching each. The CDR3 has the sequence CASSFTGAEGYEQYF. The nucleotide sequence reads as follows: TGTGCCAGCAGTTTTACTGGCGCAGAGGGGTACGAGCAGTACTTC.